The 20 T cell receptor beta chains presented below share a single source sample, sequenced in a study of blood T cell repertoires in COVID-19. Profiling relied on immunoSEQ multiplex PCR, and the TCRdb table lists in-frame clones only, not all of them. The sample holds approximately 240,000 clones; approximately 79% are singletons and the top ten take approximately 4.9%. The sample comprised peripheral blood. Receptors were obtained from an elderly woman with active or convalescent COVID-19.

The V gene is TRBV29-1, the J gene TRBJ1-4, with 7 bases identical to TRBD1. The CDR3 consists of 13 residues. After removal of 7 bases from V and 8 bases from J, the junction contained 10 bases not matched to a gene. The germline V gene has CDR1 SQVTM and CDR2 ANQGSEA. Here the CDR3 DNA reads TGCAGCGCCACCGGGACAGCAAACGAAAAACTGTTTTTT. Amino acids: CSATGTANEKLFF.

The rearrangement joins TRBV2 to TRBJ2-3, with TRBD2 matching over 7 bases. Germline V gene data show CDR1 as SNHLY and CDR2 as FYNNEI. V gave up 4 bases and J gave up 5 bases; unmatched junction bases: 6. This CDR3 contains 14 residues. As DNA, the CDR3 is TGTGCCAGCAGTGTTCCGGGAGGCAGAGATACGCAGTATTTT. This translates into CASSVPGGRDTQYF. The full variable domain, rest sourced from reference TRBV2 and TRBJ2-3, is EPEVTQTPSHQVTQMGQEVILRCVPISNHLYFYWYRQILGQKVEFLVSFYNNEISEKSEIFDDQFSVERPDGSNFTLKIRSTKLEDSAMYFCASSVPGGRDTQYFGPGTRLTVL.

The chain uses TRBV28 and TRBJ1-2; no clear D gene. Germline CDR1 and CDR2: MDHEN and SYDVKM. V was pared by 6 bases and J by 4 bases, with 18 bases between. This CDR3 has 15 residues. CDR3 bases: TGTGCCAGCAGGTATAGAGGTGCTTTCTCCTATGGCTACACCTTC. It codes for CASRYRGAFSYGYTF.

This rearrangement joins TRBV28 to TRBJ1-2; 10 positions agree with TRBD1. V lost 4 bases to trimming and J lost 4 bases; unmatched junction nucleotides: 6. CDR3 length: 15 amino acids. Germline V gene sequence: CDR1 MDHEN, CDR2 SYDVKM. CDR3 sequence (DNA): TGTGCCAGCAGTTCGAAGACAGGGGGCGGCTATGGCTACACCTTC. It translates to CASSSKTGGGYGYTF.

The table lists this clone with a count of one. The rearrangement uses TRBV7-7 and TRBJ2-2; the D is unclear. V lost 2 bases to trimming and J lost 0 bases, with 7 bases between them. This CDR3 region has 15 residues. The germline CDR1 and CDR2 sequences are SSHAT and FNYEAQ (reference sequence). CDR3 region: CASSLSQTNTGELFF. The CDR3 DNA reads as TGTGCCAGCAGCTTAAGTCAGACGAACACCGGGGAGCTGTTTTTT.

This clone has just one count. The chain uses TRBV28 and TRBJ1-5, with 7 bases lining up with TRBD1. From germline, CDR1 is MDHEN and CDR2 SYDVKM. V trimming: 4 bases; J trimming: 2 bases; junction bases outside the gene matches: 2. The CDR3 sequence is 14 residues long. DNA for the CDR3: TGTGCCAGCAGTTGGGGGACAGGCAATCAGCCCCAGCATTTT. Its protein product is CASSWGTGNQPQHF. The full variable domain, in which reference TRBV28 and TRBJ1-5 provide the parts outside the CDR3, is DVKVTQSSRYLVKRTGEKVFLECVQDMDHENMFWYRQDPGLGLRLIYFSYDVKMKEKGDIPEGYSVSREKKERFSLILESASTNQTSMYLCASSWGTGNQPQHFGDGTRLSIL.

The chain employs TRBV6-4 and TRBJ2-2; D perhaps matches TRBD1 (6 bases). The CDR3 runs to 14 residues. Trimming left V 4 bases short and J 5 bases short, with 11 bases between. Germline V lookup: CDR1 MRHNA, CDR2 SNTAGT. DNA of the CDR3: TGTGCCAGCAGTGGACAGGCCCGGACCGGGGAGCTGTTTTTT. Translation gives CASSGQARTGELFF.

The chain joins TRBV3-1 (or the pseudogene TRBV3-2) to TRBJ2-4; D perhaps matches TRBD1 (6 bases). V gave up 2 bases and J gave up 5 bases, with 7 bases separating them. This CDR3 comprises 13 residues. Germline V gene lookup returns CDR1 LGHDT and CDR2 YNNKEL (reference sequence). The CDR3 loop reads CASSQRTENIQYF. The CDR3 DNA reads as TGTGCCAGCAGCCAACGGACAGAAAACATTCAGTACTTC.

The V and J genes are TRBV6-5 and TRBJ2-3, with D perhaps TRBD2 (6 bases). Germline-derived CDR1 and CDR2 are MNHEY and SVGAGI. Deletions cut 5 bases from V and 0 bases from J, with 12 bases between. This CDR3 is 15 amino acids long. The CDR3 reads CASSNLAPSTDTQYF. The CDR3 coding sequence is TGTGCCAGCAGTAACCTAGCGCCGAGCACAGATACGCAGTATTTT.

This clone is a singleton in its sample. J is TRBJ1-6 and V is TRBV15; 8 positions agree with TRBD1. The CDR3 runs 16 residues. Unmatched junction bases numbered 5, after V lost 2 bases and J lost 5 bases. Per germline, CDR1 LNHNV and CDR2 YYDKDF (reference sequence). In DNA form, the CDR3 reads TGTGCCACCAGCAGAACCAGGGGGCGAGATAATTCACCCCTCCACTTT. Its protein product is CATSRTRGRDNSPLHF. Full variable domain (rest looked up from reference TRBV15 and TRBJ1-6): DAMVIQNPRYQVTQFGKPVTLSCSQTLNHNVMYWYQQKSSQAPKLLFHYYDKDFNNEADTPDNFQSRRPNTSFCFLDIRSPGLGDTAMYLCATSRTRGRDNSPLHFGNGTRLTVT.

The CDR3 coding sequence is TGTGCCAGCGGCACAAGAGAGACCCAGTACTTC. Translating gives CASGTRETQYF. This sequence joins TRBV7-2 and TRBJ2-5; no reliable D call. Germline V gene sequence: CDR1 SGHTA, CDR2 FQGNSA. V was clipped by 8 bases and J by 4 bases, with 8 bases between them. The CDR3 extends over 11 amino acids.

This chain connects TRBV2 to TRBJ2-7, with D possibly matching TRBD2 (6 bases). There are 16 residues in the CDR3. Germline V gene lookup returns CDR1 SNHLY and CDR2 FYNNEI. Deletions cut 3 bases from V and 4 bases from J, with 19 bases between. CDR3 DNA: TGTGCCAGCAGTGATGAGCCACCCGGGAGAGGTTACGAGCAGTACTTC. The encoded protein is CASSDEPPGRGYEQYF. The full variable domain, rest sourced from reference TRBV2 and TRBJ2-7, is EPEVTQTPSHQVTQMGQEVILRCVPISNHLYFYWYRQILGQKVEFLVSFYNNEISEKSEIFDDQFSVERPDGSNFTLKIRSTKLEDSAMYFCASSDEPPGRGYEQYFGPGTRLTVT.

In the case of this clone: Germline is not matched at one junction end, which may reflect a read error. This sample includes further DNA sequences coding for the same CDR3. CDR3: CASSKGGLMNTEAFF. The CDR3 DNA reads TGCGCCAGCAGTAAAGGGGGATTGATGAACACTGAAGCTTTCTTT. V is TRBV27 and J is TRBJ1-1; a weak D match, TRBD1 (6 bases). CDR3 length: 15 amino acids. Germline V lookup: CDR1 MNHEY, CDR2 SMNVEV (reference sequence).

CDR3 region: CASSAQVAGQETQYF. CDR3 DNA: TGTGCCAGCAGCGCCCAGGTAGCGGGACAAGAGACCCAGTACTTC. The chain combines TRBV9 with TRBJ2-5; 8 nucleotides agree with TRBD2. The V and J ends lost 3 bases and 2 bases, in that order; junction bases with no gene match: 6. The germline V gene encodes CDR1 SGDLS and CDR2 YYNGEE. The CDR3 has 15 amino acids.

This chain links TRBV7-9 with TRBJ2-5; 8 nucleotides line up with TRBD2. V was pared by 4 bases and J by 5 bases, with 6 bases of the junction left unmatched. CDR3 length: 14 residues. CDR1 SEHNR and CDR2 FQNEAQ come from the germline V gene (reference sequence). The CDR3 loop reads CASSYGGALETQYF. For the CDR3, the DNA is TGTGCCAGCAGCTACGGGGGGGCGTTGGAGACCCAGTACTTC. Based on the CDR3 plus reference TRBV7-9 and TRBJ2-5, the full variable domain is DTGVSQNPRHKITKRGQNVTFRCDPISEHNRLYWYRQTLGQGPEFLTYFQNEAQLEKSRLLSDRFSAERPKGSFSTLEIQRTEQGDSAMYLCASSYGGALETQYFGPGTRLLVL.

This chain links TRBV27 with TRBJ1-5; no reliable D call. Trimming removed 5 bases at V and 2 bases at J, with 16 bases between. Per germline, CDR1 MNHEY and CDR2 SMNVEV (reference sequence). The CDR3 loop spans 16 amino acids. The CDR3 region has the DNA TGTGCCAGCAGTCCACGACATAGGGAGGGCAATCAGCCCCAGCATTTT. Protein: CASSPRHREGNQPQHF.

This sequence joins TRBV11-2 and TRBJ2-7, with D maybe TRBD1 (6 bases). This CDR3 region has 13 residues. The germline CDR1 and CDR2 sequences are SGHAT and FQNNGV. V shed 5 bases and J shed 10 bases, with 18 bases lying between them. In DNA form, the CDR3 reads TGTGCCAGCAGCCCCCCCCAGGGGCGACTCCAGTACTTC. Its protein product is CASSPPQGRLQYF. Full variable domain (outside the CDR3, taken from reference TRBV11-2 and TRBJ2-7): EAGVAQSPRYKIIEKRQSVAFWCNPISGHATLYWYQQILGQGPKLLIQFQNNGVVDDSQLPKDRFSAERLKGVDSTLKIQPAKLEDSAVYLCASSPPQGRLQYFGPGTRLTVT.

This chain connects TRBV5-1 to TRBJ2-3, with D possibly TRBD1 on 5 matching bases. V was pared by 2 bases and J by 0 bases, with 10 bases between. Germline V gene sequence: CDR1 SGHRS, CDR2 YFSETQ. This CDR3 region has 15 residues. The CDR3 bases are TGCGCCAGCAGCTTTCGACAGCAAAGCACAGATACGCAGTATTTT. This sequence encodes CASSFRQQSTDTQYF.

The CDR3 reads CATPIGGYSNQPQHF. In DNA form, the CDR3 reads TGTGCCACCCCAATAGGGGGCTATAGCAATCAGCCCCAGCATTTT. The V and J genes are TRBV24-1 and TRBJ1-5; 7 nucleotides agree with TRBD1. With V trimmed by 9 bases and J by 0 bases, 7 bases remained unmatched. Germline V lookup: CDR1 KGHDR, CDR2 SFDVKD. This CDR3 is built from 15 residues.

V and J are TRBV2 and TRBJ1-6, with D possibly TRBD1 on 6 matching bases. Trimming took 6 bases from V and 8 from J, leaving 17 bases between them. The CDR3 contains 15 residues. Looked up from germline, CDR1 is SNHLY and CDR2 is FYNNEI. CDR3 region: CASSRERGGDSPLHF. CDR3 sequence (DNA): TGTGCCAGCAGCCGAGAGAGGGGGGGGGATTCACCCCTCCACTTT.